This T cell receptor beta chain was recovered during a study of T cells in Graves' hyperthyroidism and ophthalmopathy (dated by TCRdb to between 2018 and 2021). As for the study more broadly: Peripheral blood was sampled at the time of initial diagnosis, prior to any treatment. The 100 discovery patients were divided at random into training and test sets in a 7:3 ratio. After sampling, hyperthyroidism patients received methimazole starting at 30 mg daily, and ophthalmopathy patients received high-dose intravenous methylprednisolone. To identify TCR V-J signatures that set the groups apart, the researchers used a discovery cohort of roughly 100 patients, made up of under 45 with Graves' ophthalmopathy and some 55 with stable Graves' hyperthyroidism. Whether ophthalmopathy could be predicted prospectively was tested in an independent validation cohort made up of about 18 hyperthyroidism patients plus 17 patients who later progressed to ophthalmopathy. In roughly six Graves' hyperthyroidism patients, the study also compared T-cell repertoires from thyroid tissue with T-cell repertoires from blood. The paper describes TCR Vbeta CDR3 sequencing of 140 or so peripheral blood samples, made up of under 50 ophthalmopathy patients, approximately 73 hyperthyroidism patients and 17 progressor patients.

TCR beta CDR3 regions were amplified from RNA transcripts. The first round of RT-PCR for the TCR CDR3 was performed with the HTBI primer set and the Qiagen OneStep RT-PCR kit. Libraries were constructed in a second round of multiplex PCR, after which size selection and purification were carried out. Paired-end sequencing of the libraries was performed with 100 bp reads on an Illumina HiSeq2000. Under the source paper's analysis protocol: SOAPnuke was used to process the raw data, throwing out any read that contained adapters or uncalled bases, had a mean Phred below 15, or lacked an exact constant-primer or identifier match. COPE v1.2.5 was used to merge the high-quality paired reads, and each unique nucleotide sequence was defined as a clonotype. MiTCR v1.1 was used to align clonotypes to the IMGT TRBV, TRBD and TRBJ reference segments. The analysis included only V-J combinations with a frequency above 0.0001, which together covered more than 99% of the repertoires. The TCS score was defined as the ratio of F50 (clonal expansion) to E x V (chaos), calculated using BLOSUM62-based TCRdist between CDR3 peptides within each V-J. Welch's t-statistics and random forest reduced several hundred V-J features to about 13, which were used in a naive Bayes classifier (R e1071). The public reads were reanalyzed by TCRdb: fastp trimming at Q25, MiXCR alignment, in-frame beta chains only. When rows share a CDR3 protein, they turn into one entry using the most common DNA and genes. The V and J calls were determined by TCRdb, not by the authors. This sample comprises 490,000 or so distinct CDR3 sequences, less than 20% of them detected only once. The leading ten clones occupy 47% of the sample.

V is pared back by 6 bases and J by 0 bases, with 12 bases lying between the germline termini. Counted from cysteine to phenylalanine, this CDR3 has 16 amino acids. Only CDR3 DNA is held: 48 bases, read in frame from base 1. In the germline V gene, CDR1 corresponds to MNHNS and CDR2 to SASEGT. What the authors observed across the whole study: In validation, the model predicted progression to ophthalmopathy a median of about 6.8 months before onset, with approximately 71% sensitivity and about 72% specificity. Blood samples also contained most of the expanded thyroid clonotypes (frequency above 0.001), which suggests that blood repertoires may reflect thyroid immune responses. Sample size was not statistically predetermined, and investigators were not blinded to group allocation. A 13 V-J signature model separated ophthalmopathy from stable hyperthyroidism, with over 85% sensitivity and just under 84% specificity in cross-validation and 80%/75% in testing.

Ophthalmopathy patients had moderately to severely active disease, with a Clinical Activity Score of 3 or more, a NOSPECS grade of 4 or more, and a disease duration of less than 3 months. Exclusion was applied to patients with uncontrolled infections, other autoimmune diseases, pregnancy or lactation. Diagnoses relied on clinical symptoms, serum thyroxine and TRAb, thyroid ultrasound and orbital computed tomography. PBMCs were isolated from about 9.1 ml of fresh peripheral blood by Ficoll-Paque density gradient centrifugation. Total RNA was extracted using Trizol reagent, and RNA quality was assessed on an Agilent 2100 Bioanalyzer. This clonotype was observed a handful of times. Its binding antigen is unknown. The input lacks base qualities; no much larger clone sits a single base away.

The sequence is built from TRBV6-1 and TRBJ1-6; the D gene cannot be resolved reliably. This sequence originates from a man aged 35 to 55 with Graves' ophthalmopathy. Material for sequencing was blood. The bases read TGTGCCAGCAGCCCCGGGCCTAACTCCTATAATTCACCCCTCCACTTT. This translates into CASSPGPNSYNSPLHF.